A selection of T cell receptor beta chains follows, all from one sample in a study of shared T cell receptors in the human thymus. The repertoire was sequenced with immunoSEQ multiplex PCR; TCRdb's copy has only in-frame clones and lacks some. The sample has approximately 760,000 clones, 80% to 90% seen once; the top ten hold more than 0.008%. These data also featured in a second study, about human thymus T cells.

Sequenced material: thymocytes. The source is a girl in the first two years of life with a congenital heart defect. CDR3s include the opening cysteine and the closing phenylalanine or tryptophan. Each record gives: V gene, D gene, clone size, J gene, CDR3 protein, CDR3 DNA. D genes are given only for firm matches. Clone size appears in some rows only: once, few, many, or a class for an expanded clone.

>TRBV15|TRBD1|-|TRBJ2-2
CATSRDDTGQGNTGELFF
TGTGCCACCAGCAGAGATGATACGGGACAGGGGAACACCGGGGAGCTGTTTTTT
>TRBV14|-|-|TRBJ2-4
CASSQDKGPPYSQNIQYF
TGTGCCAGCAGCCAAGATAAGGGGCCCCCGTACAGTCAAAACATTCAGTACTTC
>TRBV5-5|TRBD1|-|TRBJ2-4
CASSLGRDSKNIQYF
TGTGCCAGCAGCTTGGGCCGGGACAGCAAAAACATTCAGTACTTC
>TRBV4-3|-|-|TRBJ2-2
CASSPFSQGPTGELFF
TGCGCCAGCAGCCCGTTTTCGCAGGGGCCCACCGGGGAGCTGTTTTTT
>TRBV2|TRBD1|-|TRBJ2-2
CASSELAGTETCTGELFF
TGTGCCAGCAGTGAACTGGCAGGGACAGAGACTTGCACCGGGGAGCTGTTTTTT
>TRBV28|TRBD1|-|TRBJ2-7
CASGWGTGRTYEQYF
TGTGCCAGCGGGTGGGGGACAGGGAGGACCTACGAGCAGTACTTC
>TRBV28|-|-|TRBJ2-7
CASGYRENYEQYF
TGTGCCAGCGGATACAGGGAAAACTACGAGCAGTACTTC
>TRBV5-5|TRBD1|-|TRBJ2-1
CASSPRMIQGVPHNEQFF
TGTGCCAGCAGCCCACGTATGATACAGGGGGTCCCACACAATGAGCAGTTCTTC
>TRBV6-5|-|few|TRBJ1-3
CASSYSGRHAGNTIYF
TGTGCCAGCAGTTACTCGGGGAGGCATGCTGGAAACACCATATATTTT
>TRBV27|-|-|TRBJ2-7
CASSPWTAVPYEQYF
TGTGCCAGCAGTCCCTGGACAGCCGTTCCCTACGAGCAGTACTTC
>TRBV4-3|TRBD1|-|TRBJ1-6
CASSQDKGQGNSPLHF
TGCGCCAGCAGCCAAGATAAGGGACAGGGAAACTCACCCCTCCACTTT
>TRBV6-4|TRBD1|-|TRBJ2-3
CASSTGVSTDTQYF
TGTGCCAGCAGCACAGGGGTAAGCACAGATACGCAGTATTTT
>TRBV4-1|-|-|TRBJ1-2
CASRGIVYPNHGQTVNYGYTF
TGCGCCAGCAGGGGGATCGTATACCCCAACCACGGACAGACGGTAAACTATGGCTACACCTTC
>TRBV5-5|-|-|TRBJ1-4
CASSLEGRGGGGIEKLFF
TGTGCCAGCAGCCTAGAAGGTAGGGGAGGTGGCGGGATCGAAAAACTGTTTTTT
>TRBV5-1|-|-|TRBJ2-7
CASKGGPYEQYF
TGCGCCAGCAAGGGGGGGCCGTACGAGCAGTACTTC
>TRBV5-1|-|-|TRBJ1-2
CASSFGRRAHYGYTF
TGCGCCAGCAGCTTTGGGCGCAGGGCCCACTATGGCTACACCTTC
>TRBV4-1|TRBD2|-|TRBJ2-3
CASSARGGGGSTDTQYF
TGCGCCAGCAGCGCACGGGGTGGCGGGGGGTCGACAGATACGCAGTATTTT
>TRBV19|-|few|TRBJ1-3
CASSPPTPSTGLSGNTIYF
TGTGCCAGTAGCCCCCCGACCCCCTCGACAGGCCTCTCTGGAAACACCATATATTTT
>TRBV5-1|TRBD2|-|TRBJ2-1
CASSPGLAGLSYNEQFF
TGCGCCAGCAGCCCTGGACTAGCGGGTTTATCCTACAATGAGCAGTTCTTC
>TRBV4-2|TRBD2|-|TRBJ2-3
CASSPRGRGGSQSSTDTQYF
TGTGCCAGCAGCCCCCGGGGCCGGGGGGGTTCACAATCTAGCACAGATACGCAGTATTTT
>TRBV29-1|-|-|TRBJ2-7
CSVILHYEQYF
TGCAGCGTTATTTTACACTACGAGCAGTACTTC
>TRBV4-1|TRBD2|-|TRBJ2-7
CASSPAPGRVGYEQYF
TGCGCCAGCAGCCCAGCCCCCGGGAGGGTTGGCTACGAGCAGTACTTC
>TRBV19|-|-|TRBJ1-4
CASSELLTNEKLFF
TGTGCCAGTAGCGAGCTGTTGACTAATGAAAAACTGTTTTTT
>TRBV27|TRBD2|-|TRBJ2-2
CASRQPSSGGATGELFF
TGTGCCAGCAGACAACCGTCTAGCGGGGGGGCCACCGGGGAGCTGTTTTTT
>TRBV6-5|-|-|TRBJ1-1
CASRLLGRGTEAFF
TGTGCCAGCAGGCTGCTGGGGCGCGGCACTGAAGCTTTCTTT
>TRBV28|-|-|TRBJ2-6
CASSLAGSGANVLTF
TGTGCCAGCAGTTTGGCCGGGTCTGGGGCCAACGTCCTGACTTTC
>TRBV28|-|few|TRBJ1-1
CASTLLGRRRAFF
TGTGCCAGCACTCTTCTCGGGCGGAGGCGGGCTTTCTTT
>TRBV10-3|-|-|TRBJ1-1
CASVGGVNTEAFF
TGTGCCTCGGTGGGGGGAGTGAACACTGAAGCTTTCTTT
>TRBV15|TRBD1|-|TRBJ1-3
CATSSRDRGPSSGNTIYF
TGTGCCACCAGCAGCCGGGACAGGGGGCCATCATCTGGAAACACCATATATTTT
>TRBV7-2|TRBD2|-|TRBJ2-1
CASSYSGGPHNEQFF
TGTGCCAGCAGCTACAGCGGGGGCCCCCACAATGAGCAGTTCTTC
>TRBV5-1|TRBD1|-|TRBJ2-7
CASSRLLQGHEQYF
TGCGCCAGCAGCCGACTACTACAGGGGCACGAGCAGTACTTC
>TRBV4-1|TRBD2|-|TRBJ2-3
CASSHHGESPSGTDTQYF
TGCGCCAGCAGCCACCACGGGGAAAGCCCTAGCGGGACAGATACGCAGTATTTT